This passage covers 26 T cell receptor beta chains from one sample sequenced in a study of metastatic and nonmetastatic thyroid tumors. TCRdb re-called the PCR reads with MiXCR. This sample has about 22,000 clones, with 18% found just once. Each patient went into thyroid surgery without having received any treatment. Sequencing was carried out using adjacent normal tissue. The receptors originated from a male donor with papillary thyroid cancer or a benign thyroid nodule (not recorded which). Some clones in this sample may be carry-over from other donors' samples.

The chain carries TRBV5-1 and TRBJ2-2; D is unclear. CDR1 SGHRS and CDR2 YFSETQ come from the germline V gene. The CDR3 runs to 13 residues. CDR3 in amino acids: CVSSLMWTGELFF. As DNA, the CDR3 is TGCGTTAGCAGCTTGATGTGGACCGGGGAGCTGTTTTTT.

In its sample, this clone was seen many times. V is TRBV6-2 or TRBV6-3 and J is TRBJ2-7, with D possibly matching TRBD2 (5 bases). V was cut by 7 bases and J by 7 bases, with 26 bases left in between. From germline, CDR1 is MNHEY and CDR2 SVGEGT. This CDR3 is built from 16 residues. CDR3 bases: TGTGCCAGCATCAAGCAAGGCGGGTGTAAGAGATTTGAGCAGTACGTC. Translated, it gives CASIKQGGCKRFEQYV.

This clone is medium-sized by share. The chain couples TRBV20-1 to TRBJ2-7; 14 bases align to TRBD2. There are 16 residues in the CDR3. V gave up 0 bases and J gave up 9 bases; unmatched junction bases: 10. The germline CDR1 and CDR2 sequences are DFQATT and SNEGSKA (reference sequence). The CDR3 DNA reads TGCAGTGCTAGAGACTCCGTGACTAGCGGGAGGGGTGTGCAGTACGTC. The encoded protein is CSARDSVTSGRGVQYV.

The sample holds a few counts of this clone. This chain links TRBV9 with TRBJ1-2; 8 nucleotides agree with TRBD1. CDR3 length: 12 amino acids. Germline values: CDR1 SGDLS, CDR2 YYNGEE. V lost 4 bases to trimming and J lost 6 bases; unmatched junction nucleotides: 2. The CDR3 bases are TGTGCCAGCAGCAAGACAGGGGATGGCTACACCTTC. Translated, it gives CASSKTGDGYTF.

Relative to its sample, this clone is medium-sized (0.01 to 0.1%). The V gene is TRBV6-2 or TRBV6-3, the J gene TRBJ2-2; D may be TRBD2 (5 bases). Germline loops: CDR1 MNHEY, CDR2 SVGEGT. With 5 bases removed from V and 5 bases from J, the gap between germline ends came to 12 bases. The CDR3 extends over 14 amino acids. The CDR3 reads CASSPRVATGELFF. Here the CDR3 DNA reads TGTGCCAGCAGTCCGCGGGTAGCGACCGGGGAGCTGTTTTTT.

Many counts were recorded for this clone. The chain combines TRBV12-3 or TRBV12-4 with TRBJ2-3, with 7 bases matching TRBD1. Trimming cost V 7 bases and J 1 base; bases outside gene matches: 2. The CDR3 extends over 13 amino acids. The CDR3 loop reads CASNTGGTDTQYF. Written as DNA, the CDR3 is TGTGCCAGCAACACAGGGGGCACAGATACGCAGTATTTT.

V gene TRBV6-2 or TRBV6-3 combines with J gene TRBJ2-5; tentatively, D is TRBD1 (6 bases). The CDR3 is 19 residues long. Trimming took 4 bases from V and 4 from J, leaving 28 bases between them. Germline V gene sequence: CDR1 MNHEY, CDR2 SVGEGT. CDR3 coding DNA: TGTGCCAGCAGTTCCCGTCCGGGACATGGAGTCCCTAACAGAGAGACCCAGTACTTC. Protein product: CASSSRPGHGVPNRETQYF.

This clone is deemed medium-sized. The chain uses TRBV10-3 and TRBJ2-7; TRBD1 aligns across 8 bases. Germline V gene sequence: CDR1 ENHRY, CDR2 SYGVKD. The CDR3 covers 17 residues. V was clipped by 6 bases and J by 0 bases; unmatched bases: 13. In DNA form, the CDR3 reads TGTGCCATCAGGGGGGATGGTGGAACAGGGGGCTCCTACGAGCAGTACTTC. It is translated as CAIRGDGGTGGSYEQYF.

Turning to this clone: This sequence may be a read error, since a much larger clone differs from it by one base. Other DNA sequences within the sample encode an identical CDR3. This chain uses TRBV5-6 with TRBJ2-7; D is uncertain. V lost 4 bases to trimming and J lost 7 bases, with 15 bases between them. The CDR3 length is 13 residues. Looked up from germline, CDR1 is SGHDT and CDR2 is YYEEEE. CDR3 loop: CASSLLGSREQYF. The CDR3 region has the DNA TGTGCCAGCAGCCTCCTTGGCAGCCGAGAGCAGTACTTC.

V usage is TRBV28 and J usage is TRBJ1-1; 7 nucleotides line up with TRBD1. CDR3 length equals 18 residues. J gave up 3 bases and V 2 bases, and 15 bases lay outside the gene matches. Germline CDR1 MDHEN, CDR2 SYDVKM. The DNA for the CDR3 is TGTGCCAGCAGTTTAGAGGGCAGGGGGTATTTGGGGTACACTGAAGCTTTCTTT. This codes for CASSLEGRGYLGYTEAFF.

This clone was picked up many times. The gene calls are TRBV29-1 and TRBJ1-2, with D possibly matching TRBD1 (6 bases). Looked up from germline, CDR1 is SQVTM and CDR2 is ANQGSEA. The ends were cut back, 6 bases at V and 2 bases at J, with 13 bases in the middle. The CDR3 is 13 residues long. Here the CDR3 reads CSVVGQGNYGYTF. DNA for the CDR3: TGCAGCGTCGTGGGGCAGGGGAACTATGGCTACACCTTC.

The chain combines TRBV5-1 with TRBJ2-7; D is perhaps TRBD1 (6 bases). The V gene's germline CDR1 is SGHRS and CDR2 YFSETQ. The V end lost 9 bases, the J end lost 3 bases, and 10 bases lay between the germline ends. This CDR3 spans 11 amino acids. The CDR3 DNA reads TGCGCCACCCAGGGGTTCTACGAGCAGTACTTC. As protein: CATQGFYEQYF.

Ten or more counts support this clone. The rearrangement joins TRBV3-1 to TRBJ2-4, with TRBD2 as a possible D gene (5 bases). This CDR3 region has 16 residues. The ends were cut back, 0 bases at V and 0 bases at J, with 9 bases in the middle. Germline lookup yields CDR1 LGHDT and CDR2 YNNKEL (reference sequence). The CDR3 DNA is TGTGCCAGCAGCCAAGATCGGCTAGCAGCCAAAAACATTCAGTACTTC. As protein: CASSQDRLAAKNIQYF. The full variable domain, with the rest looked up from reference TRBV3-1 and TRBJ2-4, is DTAVSQTPKYLVTQMGNDKSIKCEQNLGHDTMYWYKQDSKKFLKIMFSYNNKELIINETVPNRFSPKSPDKAHLNLHINSLELGDSAVYFCASSQDRLAAKNIQYFGAGTRLSVL.

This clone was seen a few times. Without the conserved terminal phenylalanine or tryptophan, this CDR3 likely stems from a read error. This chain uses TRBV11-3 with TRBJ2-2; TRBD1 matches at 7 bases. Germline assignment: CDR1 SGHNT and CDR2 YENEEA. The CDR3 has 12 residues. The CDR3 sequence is CASSLVTGELFC. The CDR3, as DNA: TGTGCCAGCAGCTTAGTTACAGGGGAACTGTTTTGT.

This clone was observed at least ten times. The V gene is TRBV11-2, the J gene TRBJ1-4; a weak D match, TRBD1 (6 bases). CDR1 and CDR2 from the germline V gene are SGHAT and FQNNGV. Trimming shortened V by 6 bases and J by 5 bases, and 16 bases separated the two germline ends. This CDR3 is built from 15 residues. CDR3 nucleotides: TGTGCCAGCAGACGTCCGGGACAAACGAATGAAAAACTGTTTTTT. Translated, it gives CASRRPGQTNEKLFF. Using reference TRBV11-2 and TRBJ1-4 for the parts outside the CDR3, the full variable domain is EAGVAQSPRYKIIEKRQSVAFWCNPISGHATLYWYQQILGQGPKLLIQFQNNGVVDDSQLPKDRFSAERLKGVDSTLKIQPAKLEDSAVYLCASRRPGQTNEKLFFGSGTQLSVL.

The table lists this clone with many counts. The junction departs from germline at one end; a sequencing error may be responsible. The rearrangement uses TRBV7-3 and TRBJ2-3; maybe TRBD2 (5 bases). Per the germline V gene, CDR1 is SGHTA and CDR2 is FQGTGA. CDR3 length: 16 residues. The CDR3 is CASSFSPGFSTDMQYF. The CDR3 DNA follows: TGTGCCAGCAGCTTCTCTCCGGGATTCAGCACAGATATGCAGTATTTT.

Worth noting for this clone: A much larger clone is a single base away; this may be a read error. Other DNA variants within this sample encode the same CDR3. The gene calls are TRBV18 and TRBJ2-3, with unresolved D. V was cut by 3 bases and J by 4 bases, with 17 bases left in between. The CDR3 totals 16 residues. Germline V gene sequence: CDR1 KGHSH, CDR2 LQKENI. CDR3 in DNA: TGTGCCAGCTCACCCACGGTAGGCAGGTTGGCAGATACGCAGTATTTT. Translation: CASSPTVGRLADTQYF.

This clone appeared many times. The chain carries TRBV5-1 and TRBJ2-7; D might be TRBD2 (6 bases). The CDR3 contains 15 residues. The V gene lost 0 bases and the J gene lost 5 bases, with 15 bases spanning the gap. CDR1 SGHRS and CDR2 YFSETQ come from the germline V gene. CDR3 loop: CASSLDTGGKDEQYF. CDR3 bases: TGCGCCAGCAGCTTGGATACAGGAGGGAAAGACGAGCAGTACTTC.

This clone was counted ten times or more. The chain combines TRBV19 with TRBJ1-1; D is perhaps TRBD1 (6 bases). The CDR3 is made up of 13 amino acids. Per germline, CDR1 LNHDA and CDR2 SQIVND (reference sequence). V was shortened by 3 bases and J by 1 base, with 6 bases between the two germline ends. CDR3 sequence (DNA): TGTGCCAGTAGTATGGGACAGAACACTGAAGCTTTCTTT. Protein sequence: CASSMGQNTEAFF. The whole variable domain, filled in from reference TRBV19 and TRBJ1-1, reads DGGITQSPKYLFRKEGQNVTLSCEQNLNHDAMYWYRQDPGQGLRLIYYSQIVNDFQKGDIAEGYSVSREKKESFPLTVTSAQKNPTAFYLCASSMGQNTEAFFGQGTRLTVV.

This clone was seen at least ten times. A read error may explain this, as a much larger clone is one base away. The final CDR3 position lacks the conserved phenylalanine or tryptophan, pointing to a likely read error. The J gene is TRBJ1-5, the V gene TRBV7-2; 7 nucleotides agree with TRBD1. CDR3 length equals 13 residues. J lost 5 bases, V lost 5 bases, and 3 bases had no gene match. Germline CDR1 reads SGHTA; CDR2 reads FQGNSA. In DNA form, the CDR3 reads TGTGCCAGCAGCCCTCAGGGGGATCAGCCCCAGCATTCT. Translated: CASSPQGDQPQHS.

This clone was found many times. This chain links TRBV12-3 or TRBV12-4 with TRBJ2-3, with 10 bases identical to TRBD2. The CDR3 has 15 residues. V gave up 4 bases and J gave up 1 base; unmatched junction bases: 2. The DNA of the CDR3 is TGTGCCAGCAGTTCCCTAGCGGGAGGCACAGATACGCAGTATTTT. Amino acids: CASSSLAGGTDTQYF.

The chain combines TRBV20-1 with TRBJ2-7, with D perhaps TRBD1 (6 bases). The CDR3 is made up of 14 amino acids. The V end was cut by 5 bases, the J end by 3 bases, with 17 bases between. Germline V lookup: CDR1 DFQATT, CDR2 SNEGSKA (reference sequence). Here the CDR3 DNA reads TGCAGTGCTCCTAAATCGTGGGGGCGCTACGAGCAGTACTTC. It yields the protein CSAPKSWGRYEQYF.

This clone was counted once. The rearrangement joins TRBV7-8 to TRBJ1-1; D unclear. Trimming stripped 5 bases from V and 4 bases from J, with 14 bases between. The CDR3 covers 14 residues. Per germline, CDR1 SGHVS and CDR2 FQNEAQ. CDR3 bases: TGTGCCAGCAGCCCCACCTGGGTGCGCACTGAAGCTTTCTTT. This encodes CASSPTWVRTEAFF.

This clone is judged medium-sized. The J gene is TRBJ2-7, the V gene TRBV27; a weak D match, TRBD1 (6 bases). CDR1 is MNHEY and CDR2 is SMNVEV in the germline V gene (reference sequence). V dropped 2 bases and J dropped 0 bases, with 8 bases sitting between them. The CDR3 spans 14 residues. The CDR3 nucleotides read TGTGCCAGCAGTTTAAAGGGGGACTCCTACGAGCAGTACTTC. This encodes CASSLKGDSYEQYF.

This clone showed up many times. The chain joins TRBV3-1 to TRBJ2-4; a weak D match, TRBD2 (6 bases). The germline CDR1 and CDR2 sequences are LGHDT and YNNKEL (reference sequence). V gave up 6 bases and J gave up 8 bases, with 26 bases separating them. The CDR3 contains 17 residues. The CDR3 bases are TGTGCCAGCAGACCTACCCAATGGGGGGTGGGCAACGACATTCAGTACTTC. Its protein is CASRPTQWGVGNDIQYF.

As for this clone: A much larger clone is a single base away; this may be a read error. CDR3 in amino acids: CAKPDGRTGELFF. DNA for the CDR3: TGTGCCAAACCGGATGGCCGCACCGGGGAGCTGTTTTTT. V gene TRBV6-1 combines with J gene TRBJ2-2; D gene unclear. In germline, CDR1 is MNHNS, CDR2 SASEGT. The V and J ends lost 10 bases and 4 bases respectively, with 13 bases between them. This CDR3 is 13 amino acids long.